This T cell receptor (beta chain) appears in the sequencing data of a study of shared clonotypes between healthy human individuals. Study observations and caveats: Sequencing depth was expected to influence donor clonotype sharing. The sharing of 4.5% to 6.5% of naive CD4 clonotypes was seen across a handful of donors. Naive subsets typically showed greater estimated richness than memory subsets.

The CDR3 is 16 amino acids. J lost 4 bases, V lost 3 bases, and 8 bases had no gene match. The germline V gene encodes CDR1 LGHNA and CDR2 YNFKEQ. As defined, naive CD8 cells were CD45RO-negative and positively selected for CCR7, with terminally differentiated effector memory CD45RA+ cells excluded. On this clone: Its specificity is unknown.

Approximately 210 ng DNA, 25,000 to 35,000 T cell genomes, went into each sorted-subset replicate PCR. Libraries were prepared by immunoSEQ multiplex PCR; TCRdb keeps only in-frame clonotypes and omits some of them. The table shows approximately 600,000 clones, with around 95% occurring only once. The clonotype originates from a woman aged 25 to 39 in good health. This chain joins TRBV4-2 and TRBJ2-1, with 8 nucleotides matching TRBD2. The sequenced sample consisted of naive CD8+ T cells sorted from blood. In nucleotides, the CDR3 is TGTGCCAGCAGCCACCCGGGGGGGGAGAGATACAATGAGCAGTTCTTC. Encoded protein: CASSHPGGERYNEQFF.